This TCR beta chain was recovered during a study of cytomegalovirus exposure and HLA in healthy donors. About the research overall: Genetic ancestry analysis placed around 76% of the 400 or so donors that were genotyped in the Caucasian-associated cluster. Points from the study as a whole: It was reportedly the case that the classifier diagnosed cytomegalovirus status with high specificity and sensitivity.

Researchers ran the PCR with 60 Vbeta and 13 Jbeta primers. This table comes from immunoSEQ multiplex PCR, and its TCRdb copy is limited to in-frame clones, with some not included. The data show about 140,000 clones, and the top ten clones hold about 0.96%. With 7 bases removed from V and 6 bases from J, the gap between germline ends came to 15 bases. The germline V gene has CDR1 SNHLY and CDR2 FYNNEI. The CDR3 consists of 13 residues. As concerns this clone: Its antigen is unidentified.

Material for sequencing was PBMCs. The TCR sequence derives from a male donor in good health and CMV-seronegative. The chain combines TRBV2 with TRBJ1-2, with a tentative D call TRBD1 (6 bases). CDR3 nucleotide sequence: TGTGCCAGCACCCTACAGGGAATGGATGGCTACACCTTC. Its protein is CASTLQGMDGYTF.